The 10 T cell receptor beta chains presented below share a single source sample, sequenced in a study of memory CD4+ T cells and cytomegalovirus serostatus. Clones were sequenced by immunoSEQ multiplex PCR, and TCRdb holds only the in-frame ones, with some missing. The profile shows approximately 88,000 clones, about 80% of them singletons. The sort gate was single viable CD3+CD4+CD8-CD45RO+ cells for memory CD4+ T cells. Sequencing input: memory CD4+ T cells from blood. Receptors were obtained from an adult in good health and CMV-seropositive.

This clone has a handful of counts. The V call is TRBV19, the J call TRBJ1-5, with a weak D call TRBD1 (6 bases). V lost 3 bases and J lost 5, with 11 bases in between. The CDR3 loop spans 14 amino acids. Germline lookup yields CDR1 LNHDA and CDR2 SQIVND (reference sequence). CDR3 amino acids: CASSIWEGDQPQHF. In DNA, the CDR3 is TGTGCCAGTAGTATTTGGGAGGGGGATCAGCCCCAGCATTTT.

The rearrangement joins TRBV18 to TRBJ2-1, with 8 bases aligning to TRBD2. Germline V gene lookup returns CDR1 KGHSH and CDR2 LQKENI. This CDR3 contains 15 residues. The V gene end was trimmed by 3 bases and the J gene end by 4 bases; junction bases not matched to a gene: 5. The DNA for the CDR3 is TGTGCCAGCTCACCGGTGGCTAGCGGGTACAATGAGCAGTTCTTC. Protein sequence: CASSPVASGYNEQFF.

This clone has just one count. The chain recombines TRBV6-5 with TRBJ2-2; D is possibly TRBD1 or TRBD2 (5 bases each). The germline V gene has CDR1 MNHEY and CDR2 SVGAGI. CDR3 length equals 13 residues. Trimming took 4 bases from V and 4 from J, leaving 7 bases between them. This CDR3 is CASSFGGTGELFF. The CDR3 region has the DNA TGTGCCAGCAGTTTTGGGGGCACCGGGGAGCTGTTTTTT.

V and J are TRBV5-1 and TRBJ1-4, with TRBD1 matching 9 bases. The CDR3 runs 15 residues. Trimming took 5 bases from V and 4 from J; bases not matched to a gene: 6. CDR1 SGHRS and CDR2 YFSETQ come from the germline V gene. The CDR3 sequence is CASRRTGDFNEKLFF. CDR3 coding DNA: TGCGCCAGCAGAAGGACAGGGGACTTTAATGAAAAACTGTTTTTT.

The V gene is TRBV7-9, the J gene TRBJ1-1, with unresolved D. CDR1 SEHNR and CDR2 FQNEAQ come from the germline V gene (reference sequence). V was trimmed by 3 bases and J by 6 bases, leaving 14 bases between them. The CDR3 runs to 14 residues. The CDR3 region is CASSFSNSGPEAFF. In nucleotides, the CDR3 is TGTGCCAGCAGCTTCTCAAACTCTGGCCCTGAAGCTTTCTTT.

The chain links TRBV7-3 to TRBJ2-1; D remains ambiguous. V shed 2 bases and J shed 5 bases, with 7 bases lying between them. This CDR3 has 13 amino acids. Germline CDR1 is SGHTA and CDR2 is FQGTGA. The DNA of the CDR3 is TGTGCCAGCAGCTTAGGTAGGGACAATGAGCAGTTCTTC. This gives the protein CASSLGRDNEQFF.

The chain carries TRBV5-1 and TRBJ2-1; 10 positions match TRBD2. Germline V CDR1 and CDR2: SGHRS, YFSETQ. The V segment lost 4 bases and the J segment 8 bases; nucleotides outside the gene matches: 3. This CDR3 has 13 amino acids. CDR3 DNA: TGCGCCAGCAGCCAGCGGGAGGGCTATGAGCAGTTCTTC. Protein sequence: CASSQREGYEQFF.

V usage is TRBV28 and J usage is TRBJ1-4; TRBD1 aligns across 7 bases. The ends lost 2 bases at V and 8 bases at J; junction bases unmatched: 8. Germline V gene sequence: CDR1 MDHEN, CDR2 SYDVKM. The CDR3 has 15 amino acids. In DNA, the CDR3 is TGTGCCAGCAGTTTAGGAGGGGGCGGGTTCGAAAAACTGTTTTTT. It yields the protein CASSLGGGGFEKLFF.

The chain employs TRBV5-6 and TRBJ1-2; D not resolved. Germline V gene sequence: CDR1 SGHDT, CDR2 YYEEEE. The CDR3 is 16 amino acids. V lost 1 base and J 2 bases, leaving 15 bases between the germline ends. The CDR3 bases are TGTGCCAGCAGCTTGAACACTTTTCAGGTGAACTATGGCTACACCTTC. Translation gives CASSLNTFQVNYGYTF.

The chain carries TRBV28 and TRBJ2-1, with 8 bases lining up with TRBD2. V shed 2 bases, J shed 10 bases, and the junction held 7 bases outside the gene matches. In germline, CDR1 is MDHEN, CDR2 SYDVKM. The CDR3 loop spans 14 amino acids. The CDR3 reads CASSLAGGPKEQFF. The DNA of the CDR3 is TGTGCCAGCAGTTTAGCGGGAGGACCTAAGGAGCAGTTCTTC.